This T cell receptor beta chain was identified during a study of Ad26.COV2.S vaccination and SARS-CoV-2 variants. Germline lookup yields CDR1 LGHDT and CDR2 YNNKEL (reference sequence). Trimming shortened V by 0 bases and J by 6 bases, and 8 bases separated the two germline ends. This CDR3 has 13 amino acids. General study points: The breadth of spike-specific CD8+ and CD4+ T cell responses after vaccination was reportedly substantial.

This clone was observed a single time. Its antigen is not identified. Repertoires were generated with immunoSEQ multiplex PCR, while TCRdb's copy carries only in-frame clones and drops some. The data contain some 390,000 clones, approximately 91% of them singletons. Stated treatment: about 20 received Ad26.COV2.S at low or high dose, single or two shots; 5 received placebo; per-sample allocation not given. Samples were taken on day 63 after the first vaccine or placebo injection. The rearrangement joins TRBV3-1 (or the pseudogene TRBV3-2) to TRBJ1-1; D not certain. The starting material was peripheral blood, obtained in a trial of Ad26.COV2.S vaccine versus placebo. The receptor was derived from a person aged 18-60 years who received the Ad26.COV2.S COVID-19 vaccine or a placebo. CDR3 DNA sequence: TGTGCCAGCAGCCAAGAAGGTAGGGCTGAAGCTTTCTTT. Its protein is CASSQEGRAEAFF.